This TCR beta chain was captured in a study of beta chain features in type 1 diabetes (dated 2018 in TCRdb). With regard to the full study: No differences in mean age, gender distribution, total cell number or subset yield were found between patients and healthy donors. A total of roughly 100 million sorted cells were examined across all samples, and a strong correlation was observed between cell number per subset and RNA yield. The study compared the TCRB repertoires of sorted circulating CD4+ T cell subsets in recently diagnosed type 1 diabetes patients with those in matched healthy donors. Regulatory and stem cell-like memory subsets were obtained from only 8 patients and roughly eight healthy donors, while naive and central memory subsets were obtained from all 30 or so donors. Overall study outcomes, separate from this receptor: The naive, central memory and regulatory TCRB repertoires appeared to resemble one another more closely among patients than among healthy donors. Type 1 diabetes patients showed a moderate but significant shortening of TCRB CDR3 length in all four CD4+ subsets. Because the HLA sub-analyses included only small numbers of individuals, any influence of HLA type on TCRB rearrangement was left unresolved. Patients with type 1 diabetes made fewer insertions and deleted more nucleotides at VDJ recombination sites, implying thymic rearrangement abnormalities. Because cDNA was sequenced instead of genomic DNA, highly expressing activated cells could be over-represented, though the groups showed no difference in activation or CD3 levels. PCR might favor shorter templates, but patient and control samples were amplified and corrected together, so any skew would affect both groups equally.

The entire amount of isolated RNA was reverse transcribed using the High Capacity cDNA Reverse Transcription Kit, so the sequenced TCRB transcripts were expressed ones. Naive, central memory and regulatory T cell samples underwent deep immunoSEQ sequencing, averaging about 3.5 million total reads per sample. After sorted cells were lysed in RLT buffer, RNA was extracted with DNase-treated RNeasy Micro or Mini kits, with the choice depending on cell number. Each cell subset was processed separately to prevent cross-contamination, with patient and healthy donor samples processed together. Using the immunoSEQ multiplex PCR, TCRB sequences were amplified from cDNA into 87-bp fragments spanning the CDR3 region. Amplicons were sequenced on the Illumina HiSeq platform. In the paper's pipeline: PCR bias was computationally corrected using synthetic template baselines, reads within Hamming distance 2 were collapsed, and singletons that could not be merged were discarded. Reads were aligned to IMGT to assign V, D and J genes, CDR3 length, and insertions or deletions at six rearrangement sites. Within each subset, clonotype counts were normalized to sorted cell number, after which true diversity and Gini coefficients were computed with the tcR R package. The overlap coefficient, calculated on TCRB nucleotide sequences, was used to quantify repertoire sharing. Out-of-frame TCRB sequences from naive cells were analyzed to stand in for the pre-selection repertoire. Entries here come from immuneACCESS through TCRdb and include only in-frame sequences with V and J called. Some clones fail to appear in such tables; in the studies checked, an unresolved V gene covers under half of the shortfall, and the cause of the remainder is unknown. V and J calls and clone size follow that table, whereas D and trimming were derived from the DNA. This sample lists about 450,000 clones; around 10% were detected once. The ten most abundant clones make up 0.046% of the sample.

Each donor gave one peripheral blood draw, averaging roughly 0.11 L, which was collected into heparinised tubes. Using a panel that included CD45RO, CCR7, CD25, CD127, CD95 and CD27, naive, central memory, regulatory and stem cell-like memory CD4+ T cells were sorted on a BD FACSAria II. Every sorted population had a purity above 95%. PBMCs were separated immediately by Lymphoprep density gradient centrifugation and were stained directly, without being cultured. Samples were stained and sorted in pairs, with one healthy donor and one patient per experiment, so that batch effects were minimized. Its CDR3 holds 14 amino acids, cysteine through phenylalanine. Only the CDR3 DNA is retained, 42 bases long and in frame from the first base. V and J lose 4 bases and 2 bases, and a span of 6 bases separates them. Taken from the germline V gene (reference sequence), the CDR1 and CDR2 loops are LNHNV and YYDKDF.

This clone has a handful of counts. Its specific antigen is unknown. No base-level quality is on record; no much larger clone is a single base apart. The source material was naive CD4+ T cells from blood. Sample cell subset or site, as interpreted from the label and publication: true naive CD4+ T cells. The receptor was derived from a woman under 30 in good health. The chain links TRBV15 with TRBJ2-6, with the D gene not clear enough to name. Here is the DNA: TGTGCCACCAGCAAACAGACTGGGGCCAACGTCCTGACTTTC. It is translated as CATSKQTGANVLTF. With the rest looked up from the reference TRBV15 and TRBJ2-6 genes rather than sequenced, the full variable domain is DAMVIQNPRYQVTQFGKPVTLSCSQTLNHNVMYWYQQKSSQAPKLLFHYYDKDFNNEADTPDNFQSRRPNTSFCFLDIRSPGLGDTAMYLCATSKQTGANVLTFGAGSRLTVL.